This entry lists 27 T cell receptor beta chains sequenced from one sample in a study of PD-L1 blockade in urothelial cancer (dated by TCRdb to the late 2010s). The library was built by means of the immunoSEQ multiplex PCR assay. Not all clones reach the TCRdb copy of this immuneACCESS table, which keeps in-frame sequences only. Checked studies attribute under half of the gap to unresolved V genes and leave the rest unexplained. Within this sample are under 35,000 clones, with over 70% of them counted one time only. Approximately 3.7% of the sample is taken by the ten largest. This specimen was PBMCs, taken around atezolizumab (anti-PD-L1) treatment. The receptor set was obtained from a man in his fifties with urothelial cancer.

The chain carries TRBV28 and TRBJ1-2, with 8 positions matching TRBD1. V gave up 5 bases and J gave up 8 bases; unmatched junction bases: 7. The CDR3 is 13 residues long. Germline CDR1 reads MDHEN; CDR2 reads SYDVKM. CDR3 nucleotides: TGTGCCAGCAGTGCCGGACAGGGAATCGGCTACACCTTC. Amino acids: CASSAGQGIGYTF.

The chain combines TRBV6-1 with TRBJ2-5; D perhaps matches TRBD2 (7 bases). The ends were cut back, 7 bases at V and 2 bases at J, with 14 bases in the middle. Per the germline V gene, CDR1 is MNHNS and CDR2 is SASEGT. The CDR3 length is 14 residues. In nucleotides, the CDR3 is TGTGCCAGCAACGGAGGGGGGGGGCAAGAGACCCAGTACTTC. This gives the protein CASNGGGGQETQYF.

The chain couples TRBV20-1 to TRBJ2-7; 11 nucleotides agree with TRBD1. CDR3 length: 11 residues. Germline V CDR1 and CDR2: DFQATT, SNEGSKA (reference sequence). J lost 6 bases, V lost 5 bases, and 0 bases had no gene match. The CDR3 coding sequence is TGCAGTGCTGGGACAGGGGGCGAGCAGTACTTC. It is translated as CSAGTGGEQYF.

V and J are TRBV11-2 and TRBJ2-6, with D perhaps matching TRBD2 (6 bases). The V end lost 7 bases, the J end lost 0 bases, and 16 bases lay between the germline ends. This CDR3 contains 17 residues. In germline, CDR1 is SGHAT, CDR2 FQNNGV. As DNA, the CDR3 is TGTGCCAGCATCGCGGGGCGGCTTTTCTCTGGGGCCAACGTCCTGACTTTC. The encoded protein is CASIAGRLFSGANVLTF.

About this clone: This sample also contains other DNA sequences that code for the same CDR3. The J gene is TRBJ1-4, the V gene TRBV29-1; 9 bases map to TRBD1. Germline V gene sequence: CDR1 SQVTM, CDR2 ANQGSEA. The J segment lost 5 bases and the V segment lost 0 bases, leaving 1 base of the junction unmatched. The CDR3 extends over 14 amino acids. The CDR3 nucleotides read TGCAGCGTTGAAGATGGGACAGGGAATGAAAAACTGTTTTTT. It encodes CSVEDGTGNEKLFF. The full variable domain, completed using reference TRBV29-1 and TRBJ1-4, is SAVISQKPSRDICQRGTSLTIQCQVDSQVTMMFWYRQQPGQSLTLIATANQGSEATYESGFVIDKFPISRPNLTFSTLTVSNMSPEDSSIYLCSVEDGTGNEKLFFGSGTQLSVL.

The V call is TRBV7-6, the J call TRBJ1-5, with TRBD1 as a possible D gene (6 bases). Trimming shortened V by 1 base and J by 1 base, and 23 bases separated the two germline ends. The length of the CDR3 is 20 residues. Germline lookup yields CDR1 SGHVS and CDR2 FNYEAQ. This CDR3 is CASSLEVGWGPGWSNQPQHF. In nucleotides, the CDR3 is TGTGCCAGCAGCTTAGAGGTGGGGTGGGGGCCAGGGTGGAGCAATCAGCCCCAGCATTTT.

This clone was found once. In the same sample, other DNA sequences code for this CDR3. DNA for the CDR3: TGCGCCAGCAGCTTCGGGGGCGGGGAGCTGTTTTTT. This codes for CASSFGGGELFF. The chain recombines TRBV5-1 with TRBJ2-2, with D possibly matching TRBD2 (6 bases). Germline CDR1 SGHRS, CDR2 YFSETQ. V was pared by 2 bases and J by 7 bases, with 6 bases between. The CDR3 consists of 12 residues.

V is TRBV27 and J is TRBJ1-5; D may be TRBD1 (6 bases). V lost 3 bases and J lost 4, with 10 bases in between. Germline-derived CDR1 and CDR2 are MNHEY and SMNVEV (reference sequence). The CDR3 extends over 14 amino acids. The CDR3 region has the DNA TGTGCCAGCAGTTTCCGGGACACAAATCAGCCCCAGCATTTT. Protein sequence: CASSFRDTNQPQHF.

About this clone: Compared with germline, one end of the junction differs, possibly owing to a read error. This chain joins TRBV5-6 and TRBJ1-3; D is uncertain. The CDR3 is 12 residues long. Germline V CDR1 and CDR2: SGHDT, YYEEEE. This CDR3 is CASSLGSAHTAF. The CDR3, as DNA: TGTGCCAGCAGCTTGGGGTCAGCGCACACGGCGTTT.

CDR3 loop: CASRSQGQGFF. CDR3 sequence (DNA): TGTGCCAGCAGATCCCAGGGTCAGGGGTTCTTC. V and J are TRBV7-9 and TRBJ2-1; D is perhaps TRBD1 (5 bases). Germline lookup yields CDR1 SEHNR and CDR2 FQNEAQ (reference sequence). Trimming took off 6 bases at V and 15 bases at J, with 15 bases between the two ends. This CDR3 has 11 residues.

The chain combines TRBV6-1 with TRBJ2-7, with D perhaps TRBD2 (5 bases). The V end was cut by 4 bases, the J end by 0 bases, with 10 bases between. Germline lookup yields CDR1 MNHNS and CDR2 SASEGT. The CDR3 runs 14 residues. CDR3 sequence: CASSVSRDSYEQYF. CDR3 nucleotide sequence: TGTGCCAGCAGTGTATCGAGGGACTCCTACGAGCAGTACTTC.

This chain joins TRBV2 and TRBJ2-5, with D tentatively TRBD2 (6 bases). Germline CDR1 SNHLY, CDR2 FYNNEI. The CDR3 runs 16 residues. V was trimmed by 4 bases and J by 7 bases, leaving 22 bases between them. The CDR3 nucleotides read TGTGCCAGCAGTGTAGGGTTGCGGGAACGATCTGGGACCCAGTACTTC. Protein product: CASSVGLRERSGTQYF.

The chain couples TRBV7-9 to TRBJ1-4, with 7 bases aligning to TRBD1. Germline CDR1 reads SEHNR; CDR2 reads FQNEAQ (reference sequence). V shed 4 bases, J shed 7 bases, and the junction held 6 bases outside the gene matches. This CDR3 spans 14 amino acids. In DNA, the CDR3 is TGTGCCAGCAGCTCACGAGGGGGCGGTGAAAAACTGTTTTTT. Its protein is CASSSRGGGEKLFF.

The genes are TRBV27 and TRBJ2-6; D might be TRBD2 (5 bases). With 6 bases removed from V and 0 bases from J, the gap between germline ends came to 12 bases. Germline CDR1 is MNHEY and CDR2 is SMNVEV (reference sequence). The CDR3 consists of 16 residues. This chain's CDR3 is CASSPFGGSGANVLTF. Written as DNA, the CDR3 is TGTGCCAGCAGCCCTTTTGGAGGCTCTGGGGCCAACGTCCTGACTTTC.

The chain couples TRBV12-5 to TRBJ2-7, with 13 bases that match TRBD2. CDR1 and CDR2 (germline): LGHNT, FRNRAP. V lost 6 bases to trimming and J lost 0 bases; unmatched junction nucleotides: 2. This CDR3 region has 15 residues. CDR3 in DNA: TGTGCTAGTGGCCGGACTAGCGGGAGCTCCTACGAGCAGTACTTC. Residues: CASGRTSGSSYEQYF.

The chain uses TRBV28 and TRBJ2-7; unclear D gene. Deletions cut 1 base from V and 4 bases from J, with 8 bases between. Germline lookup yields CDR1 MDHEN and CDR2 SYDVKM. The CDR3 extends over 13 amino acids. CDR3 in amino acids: CASSLFWPYEQYF. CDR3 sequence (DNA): TGTGCCAGCAGTTTATTTTGGCCTTACGAGCAGTACTTC.

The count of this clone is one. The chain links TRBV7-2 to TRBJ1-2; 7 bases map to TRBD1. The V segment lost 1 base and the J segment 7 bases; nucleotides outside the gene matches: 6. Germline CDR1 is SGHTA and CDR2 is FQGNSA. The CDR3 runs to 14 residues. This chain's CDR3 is CASSLVRQGGGYTF. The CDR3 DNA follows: TGTGCCAGCAGCTTAGTAAGACAGGGAGGTGGCTACACCTTC.

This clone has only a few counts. CDR3 region: CASSPGTRLREQYF. In DNA, the CDR3 is TGTGCCAGCAGTCCCGGGACTAGGTTGAGGGAGCAGTACTTC. The gene calls are TRBV7-2 and TRBJ2-7; TRBD2 aligns across 8 bases. This CDR3 spans 14 amino acids. CDR1 and CDR2 from the germline V gene are SGHTA and FQGNSA. J lost 7 bases, V lost 6 bases, and 11 bases had no gene match.

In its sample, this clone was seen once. The CDR3 nucleotides are TGTGCCAGCAGCCTGGGAGGGGGGGGTTATGGCTACACCTTC. Its translation is CASSLGGGGYGYTF. This chain links TRBV5-6 with TRBJ1-2; possibly TRBD1 for D (6 bases). Germline V CDR1 and CDR2: SGHDT, YYEEEE. CDR3 length equals 14 residues. V was trimmed by 4 bases and J by 5 bases, leaving 15 bases between them.

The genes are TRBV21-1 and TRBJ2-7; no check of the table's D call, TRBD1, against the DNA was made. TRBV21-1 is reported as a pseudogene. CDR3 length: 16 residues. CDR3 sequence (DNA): TGTGCCAGTCCCAATTTGCACAGGGCTTTCTCCTACGAGCAGTACTTC. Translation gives CASPNLHRAFSYEQYF.

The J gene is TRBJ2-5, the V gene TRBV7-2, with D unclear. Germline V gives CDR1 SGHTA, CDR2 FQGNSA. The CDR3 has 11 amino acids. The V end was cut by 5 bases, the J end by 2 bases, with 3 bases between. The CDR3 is CASSEQETQYF. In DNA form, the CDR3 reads TGTGCCAGCAGCGAGCAAGAGACCCAGTACTTC.

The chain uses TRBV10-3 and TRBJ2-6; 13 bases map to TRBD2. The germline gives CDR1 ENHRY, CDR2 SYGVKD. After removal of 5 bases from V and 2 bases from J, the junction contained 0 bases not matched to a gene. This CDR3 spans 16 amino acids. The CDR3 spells CAISTSGRAGANVLTF. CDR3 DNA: TGTGCCATCAGTACTAGCGGGAGGGCTGGGGCCAACGTCCTGACTTTC.

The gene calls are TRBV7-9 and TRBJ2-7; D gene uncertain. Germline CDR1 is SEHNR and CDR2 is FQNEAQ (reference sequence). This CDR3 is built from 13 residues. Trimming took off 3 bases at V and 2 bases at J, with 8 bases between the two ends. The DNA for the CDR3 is TGTGCCAGCAGCTTCGAACAGCCCTACGAGCAGTACTTC. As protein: CASSFEQPYEQYF.

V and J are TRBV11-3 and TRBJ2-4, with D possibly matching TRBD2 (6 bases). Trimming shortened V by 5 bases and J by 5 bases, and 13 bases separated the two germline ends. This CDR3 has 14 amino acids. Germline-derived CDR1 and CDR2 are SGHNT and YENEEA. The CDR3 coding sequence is TGTGCCAGCAGCCCCGGGAGCTCCCAAAACATTCAGTACTTC. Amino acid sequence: CASSPGSSQNIQYF.

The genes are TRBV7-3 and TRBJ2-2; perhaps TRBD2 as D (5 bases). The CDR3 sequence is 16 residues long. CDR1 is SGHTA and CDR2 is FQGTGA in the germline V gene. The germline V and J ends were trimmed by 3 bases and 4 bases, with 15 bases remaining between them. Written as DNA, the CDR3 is TGTGCCAGCAGCTTCACTAGTACGGTTGGCACCGGGGAGCTGTTTTTT. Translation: CASSFTSTVGTGELFF.

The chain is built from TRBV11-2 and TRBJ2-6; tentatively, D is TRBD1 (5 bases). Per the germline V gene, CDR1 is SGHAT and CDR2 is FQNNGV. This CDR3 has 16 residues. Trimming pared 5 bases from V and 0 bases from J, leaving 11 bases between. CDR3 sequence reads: CASSTGPPSGANVLTF. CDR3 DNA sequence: TGTGCCAGCAGCACAGGACCTCCCTCTGGGGCCAACGTCCTGACTTTC.

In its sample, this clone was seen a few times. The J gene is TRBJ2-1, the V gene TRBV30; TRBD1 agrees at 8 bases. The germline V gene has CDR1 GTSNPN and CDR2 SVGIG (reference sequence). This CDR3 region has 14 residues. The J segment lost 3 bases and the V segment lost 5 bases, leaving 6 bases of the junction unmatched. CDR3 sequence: CAWEGQVLYNEQFF. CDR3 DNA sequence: TGTGCCTGGGAGGGACAGGTTCTCTACAATGAGCAGTTCTTC.